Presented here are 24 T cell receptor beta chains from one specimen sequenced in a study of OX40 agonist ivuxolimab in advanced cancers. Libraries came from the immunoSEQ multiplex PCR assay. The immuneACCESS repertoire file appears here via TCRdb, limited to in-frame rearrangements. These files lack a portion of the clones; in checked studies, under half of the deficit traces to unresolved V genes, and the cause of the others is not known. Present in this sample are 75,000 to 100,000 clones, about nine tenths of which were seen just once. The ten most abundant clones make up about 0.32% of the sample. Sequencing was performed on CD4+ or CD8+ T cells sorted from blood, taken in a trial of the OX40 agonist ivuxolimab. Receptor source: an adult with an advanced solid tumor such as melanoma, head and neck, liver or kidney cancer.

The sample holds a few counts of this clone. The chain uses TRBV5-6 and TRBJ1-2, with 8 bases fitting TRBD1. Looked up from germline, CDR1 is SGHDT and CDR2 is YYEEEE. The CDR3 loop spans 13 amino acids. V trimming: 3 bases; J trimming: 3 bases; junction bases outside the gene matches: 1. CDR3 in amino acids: CASSSDRDYGYTF. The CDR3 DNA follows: TGTGCCAGCAGCTCGGACAGGGACTATGGCTACACCTTC.

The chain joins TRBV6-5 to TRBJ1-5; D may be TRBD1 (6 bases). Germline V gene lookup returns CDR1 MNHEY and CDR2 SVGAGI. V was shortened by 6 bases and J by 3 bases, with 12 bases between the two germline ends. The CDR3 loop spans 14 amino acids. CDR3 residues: CASSPRGYNQPQHF. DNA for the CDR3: TGTGCCAGCAGCCCCAGGGGTTACAATCAGCCCCAGCATTTT.

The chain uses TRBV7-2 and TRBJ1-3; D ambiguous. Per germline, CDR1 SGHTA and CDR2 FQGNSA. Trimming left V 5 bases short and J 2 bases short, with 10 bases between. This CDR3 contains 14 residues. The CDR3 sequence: CASSEGFTGNTIYF. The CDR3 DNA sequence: TGTGCCAGCAGCGAGGGATTTACTGGAAACACCATATATTTT.

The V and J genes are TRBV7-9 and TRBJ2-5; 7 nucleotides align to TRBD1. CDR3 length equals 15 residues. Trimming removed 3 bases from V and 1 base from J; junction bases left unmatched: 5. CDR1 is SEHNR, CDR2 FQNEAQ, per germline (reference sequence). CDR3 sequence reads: CASSLLRDSQETQYF. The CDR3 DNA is TGTGCCAGCAGCTTGTTGAGGGACAGCCAAGAGACCCAGTACTTC.

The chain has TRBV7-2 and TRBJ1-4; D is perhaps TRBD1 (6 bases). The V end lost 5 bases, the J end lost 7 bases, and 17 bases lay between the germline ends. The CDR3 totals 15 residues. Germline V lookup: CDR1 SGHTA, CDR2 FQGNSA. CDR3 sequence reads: CASSGAGGPSEKLFF. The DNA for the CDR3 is TGTGCCAGCAGCGGAGCGGGGGGCCCTAGTGAAAAACTGTTTTTT.

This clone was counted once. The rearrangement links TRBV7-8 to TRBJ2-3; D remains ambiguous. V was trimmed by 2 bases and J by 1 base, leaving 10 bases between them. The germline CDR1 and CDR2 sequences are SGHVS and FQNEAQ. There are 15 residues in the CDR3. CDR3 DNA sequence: TGTGCCAGCAGCTTAAGTCGGGTGGGCACAGATACGCAGTATTTT. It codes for CASSLSRVGTDTQYF. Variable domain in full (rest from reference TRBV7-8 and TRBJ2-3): GAGVSQSPRYKVAKRGQDVALRCDPISGHVSLFWYQQALGQGPEFLTYFQNEAQLDKSGLPSDRFFAERPEGSVSTLKIQRTQQEDSAVYLCASSLSRVGTDTQYFGPGTRLTVL.

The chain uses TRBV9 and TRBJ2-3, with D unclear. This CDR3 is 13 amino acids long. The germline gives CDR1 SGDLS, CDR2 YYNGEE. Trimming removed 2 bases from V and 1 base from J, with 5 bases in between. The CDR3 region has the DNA TGTGCCAGCAGCGTTCCAGGCACAGATACGCAGTATTTT. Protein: CASSVPGTDTQYF.

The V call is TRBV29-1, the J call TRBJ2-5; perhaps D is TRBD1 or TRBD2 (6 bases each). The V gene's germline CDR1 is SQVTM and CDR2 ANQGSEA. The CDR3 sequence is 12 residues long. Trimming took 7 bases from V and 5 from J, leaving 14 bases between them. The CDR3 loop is CSAVRGTETQYF. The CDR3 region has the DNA TGCAGCGCCGTTAGGGGGACTGAGACCCAGTACTTC.

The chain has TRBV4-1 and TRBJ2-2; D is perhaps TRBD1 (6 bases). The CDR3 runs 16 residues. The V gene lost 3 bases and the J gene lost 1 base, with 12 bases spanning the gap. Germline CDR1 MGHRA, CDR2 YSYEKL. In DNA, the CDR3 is TGCGCCAGCAGCCAGGTCGGGACACGGAACACCGGGGAGCTGTTTTTT. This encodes CASSQVGTRNTGELFF.

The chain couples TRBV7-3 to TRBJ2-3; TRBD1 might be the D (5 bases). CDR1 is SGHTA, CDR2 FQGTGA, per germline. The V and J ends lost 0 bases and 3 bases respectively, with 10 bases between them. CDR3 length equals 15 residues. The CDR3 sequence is CASSLTDIRTDTQYF. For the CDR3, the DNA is TGTGCCAGCAGCTTAACGGACATCCGGACAGATACGCAGTATTTT.

CDR3 DNA: TGTGCCAGCACCAAACCCGGCCCGAACACTGAAGCTTTCTTT. Translating gives CASTKPGPNTEAFF. The genes are TRBV6-5 and TRBJ1-1; no clear D gene. The CDR3 is 14 amino acids. Germline CDR1 and CDR2: MNHEY and SVGAGI. V shed 7 bases and J shed 1 base, with 13 bases lying between them.

The CDR3 spells CASRGPPRNYGYTF. CDR3 bases: TGTGCCAGCAGGGGGCCGCCGAGGAACTATGGCTACACCTTC. This chain joins TRBV6-5 and TRBJ1-2, with D perhaps TRBD1 (5 bases). With 6 bases removed from V and 2 bases from J, the gap between germline ends came to 13 bases. The V gene's germline CDR1 is MNHEY and CDR2 SVGAGI. This CDR3 comprises 14 residues.

DNA for the CDR3: TGTGCCAGCATGGACAGGGGGCAGTCTAACTATGGCTACACCTTC. It codes for CASMDRGQSNYGYTF. The chain combines TRBV6-6 with TRBJ1-2; 11 positions match TRBD1. The CDR3 covers 15 residues. Germline CDR1 and CDR2: MNHNY and SVGAGI (reference sequence). V dropped 7 bases and J dropped 0; count of bases not matched to a gene: 4.

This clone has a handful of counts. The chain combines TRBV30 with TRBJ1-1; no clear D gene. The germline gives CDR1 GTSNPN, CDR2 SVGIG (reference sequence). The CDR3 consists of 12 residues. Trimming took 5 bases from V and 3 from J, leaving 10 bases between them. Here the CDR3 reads CAWSGLYTEAFF. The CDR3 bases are TGTGCCTGGTCAGGACTGTACACTGAAGCTTTCTTT.

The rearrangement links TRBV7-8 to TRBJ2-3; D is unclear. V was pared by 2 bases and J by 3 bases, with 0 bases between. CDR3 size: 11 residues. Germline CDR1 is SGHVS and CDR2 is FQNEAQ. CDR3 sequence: CASSLTDTQYF. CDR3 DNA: TGTGCCAGCAGCTTAACAGATACGCAGTATTTT.

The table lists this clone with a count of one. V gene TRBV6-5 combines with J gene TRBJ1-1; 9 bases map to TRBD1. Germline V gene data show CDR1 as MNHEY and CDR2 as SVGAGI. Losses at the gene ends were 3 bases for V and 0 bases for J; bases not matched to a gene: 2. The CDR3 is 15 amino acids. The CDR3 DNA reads TGTGCCAGCAGTTATCGACAGGGGGTGAACACTGAAGCTTTCTTT. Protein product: CASSYRQGVNTEAFF.

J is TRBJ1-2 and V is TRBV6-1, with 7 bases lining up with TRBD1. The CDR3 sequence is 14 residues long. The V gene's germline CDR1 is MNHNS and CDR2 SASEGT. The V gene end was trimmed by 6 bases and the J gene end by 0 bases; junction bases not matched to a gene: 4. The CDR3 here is CASRQGTTNYGYTF. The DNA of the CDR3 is TGTGCCAGCAGACAGGGGACCACTAACTATGGCTACACCTTC.

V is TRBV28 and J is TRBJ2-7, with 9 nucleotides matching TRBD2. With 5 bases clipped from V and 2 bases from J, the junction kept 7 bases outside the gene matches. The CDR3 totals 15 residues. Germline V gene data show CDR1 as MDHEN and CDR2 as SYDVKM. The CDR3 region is CASSGLGGGAYEQYV. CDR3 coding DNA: TGTGCCAGCAGTGGCCTCGGCGGGGGGGCCTACGAGCAGTACGTC.

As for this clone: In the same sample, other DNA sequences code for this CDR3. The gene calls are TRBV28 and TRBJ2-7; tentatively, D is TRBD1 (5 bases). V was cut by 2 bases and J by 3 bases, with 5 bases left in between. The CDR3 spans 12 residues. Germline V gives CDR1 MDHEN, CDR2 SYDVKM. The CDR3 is CASSLTGYEQYV. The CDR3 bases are TGTGCCAGCAGTTTAACAGGCTACGAGCAGTACGTC.

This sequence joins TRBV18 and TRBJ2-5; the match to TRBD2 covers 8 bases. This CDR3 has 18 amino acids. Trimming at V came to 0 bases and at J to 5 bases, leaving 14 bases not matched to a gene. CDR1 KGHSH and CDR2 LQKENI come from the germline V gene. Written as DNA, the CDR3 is TGTGCCAGCTCACCACCTGGTATTCCGGGAGGGTCGCGGGAGACCCAGTACTTC. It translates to CASSPPGIPGGSRETQYF.

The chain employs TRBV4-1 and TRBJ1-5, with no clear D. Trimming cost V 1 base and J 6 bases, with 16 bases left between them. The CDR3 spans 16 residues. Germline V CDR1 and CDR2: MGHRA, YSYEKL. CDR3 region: CASSQVASVGSQPQHF. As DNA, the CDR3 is TGCGCCAGCAGCCAAGTGGCCAGCGTGGGCTCTCAGCCCCAGCATTTT.

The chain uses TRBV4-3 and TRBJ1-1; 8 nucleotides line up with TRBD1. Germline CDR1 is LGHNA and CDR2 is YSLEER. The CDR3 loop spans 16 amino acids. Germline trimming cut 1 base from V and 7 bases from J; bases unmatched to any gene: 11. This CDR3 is CASSQGRDRLSGEAFF. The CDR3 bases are TGCGCCAGCAGCCAAGGGAGGGACAGGTTGTCCGGTGAAGCTTTCTTT.

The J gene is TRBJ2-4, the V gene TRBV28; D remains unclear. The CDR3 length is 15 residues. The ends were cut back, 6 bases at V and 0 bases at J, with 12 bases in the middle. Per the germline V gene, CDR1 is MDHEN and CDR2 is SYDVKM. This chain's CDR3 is CASSLTQLAKNIQYF. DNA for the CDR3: TGTGCCAGCAGCCTCACTCAACTAGCCAAAAACATTCAGTACTTC.

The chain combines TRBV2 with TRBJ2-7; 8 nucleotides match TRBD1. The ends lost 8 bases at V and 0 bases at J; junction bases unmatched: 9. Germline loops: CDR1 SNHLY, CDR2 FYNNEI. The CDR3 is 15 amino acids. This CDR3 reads CASAPGTGYSYEQYV. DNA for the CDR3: TGTGCCAGCGCCCCGGGGACAGGCTACTCCTACGAGCAGTACGTC.